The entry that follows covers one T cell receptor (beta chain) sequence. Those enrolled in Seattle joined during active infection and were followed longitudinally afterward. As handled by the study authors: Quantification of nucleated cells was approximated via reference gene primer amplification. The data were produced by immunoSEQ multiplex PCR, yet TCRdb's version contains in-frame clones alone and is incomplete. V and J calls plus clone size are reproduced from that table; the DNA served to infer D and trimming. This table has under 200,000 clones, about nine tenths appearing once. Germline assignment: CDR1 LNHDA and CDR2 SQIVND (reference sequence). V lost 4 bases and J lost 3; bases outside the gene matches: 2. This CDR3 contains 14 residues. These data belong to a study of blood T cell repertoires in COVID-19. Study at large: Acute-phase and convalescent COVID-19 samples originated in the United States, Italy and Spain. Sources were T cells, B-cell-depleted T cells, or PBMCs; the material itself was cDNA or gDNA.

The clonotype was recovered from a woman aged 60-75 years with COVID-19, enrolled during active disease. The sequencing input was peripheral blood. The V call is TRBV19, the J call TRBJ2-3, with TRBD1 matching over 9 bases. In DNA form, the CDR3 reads TGTGCCAGTAGTACAGGACAGGGGACAGATACGCAGTATTTT. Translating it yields CASSTGQGTDTQYF. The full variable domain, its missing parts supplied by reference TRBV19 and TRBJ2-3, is DGGITQSPKYLFRKEGQNVTLSCEQNLNHDAMYWYRQDPGQGLRLIYYSQIVNDFQKGDIAEGYSVSREKKESFPLTVTSAQKNPTAFYLCASSTGQGTDTQYFGPGTRLTVL.